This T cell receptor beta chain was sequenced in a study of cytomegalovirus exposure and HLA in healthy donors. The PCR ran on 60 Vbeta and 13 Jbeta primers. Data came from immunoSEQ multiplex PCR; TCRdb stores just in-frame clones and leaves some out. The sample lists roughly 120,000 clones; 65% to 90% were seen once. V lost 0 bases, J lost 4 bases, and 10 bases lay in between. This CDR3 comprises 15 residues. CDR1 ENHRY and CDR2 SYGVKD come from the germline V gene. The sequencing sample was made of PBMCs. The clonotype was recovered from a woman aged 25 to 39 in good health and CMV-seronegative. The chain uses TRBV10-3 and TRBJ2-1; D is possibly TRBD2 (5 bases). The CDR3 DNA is TGTGCCATCAGTGAGTCGGCTAGCCTATACAATGAGCAGTTCTTC. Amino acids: CAISESASLYNEQFF.